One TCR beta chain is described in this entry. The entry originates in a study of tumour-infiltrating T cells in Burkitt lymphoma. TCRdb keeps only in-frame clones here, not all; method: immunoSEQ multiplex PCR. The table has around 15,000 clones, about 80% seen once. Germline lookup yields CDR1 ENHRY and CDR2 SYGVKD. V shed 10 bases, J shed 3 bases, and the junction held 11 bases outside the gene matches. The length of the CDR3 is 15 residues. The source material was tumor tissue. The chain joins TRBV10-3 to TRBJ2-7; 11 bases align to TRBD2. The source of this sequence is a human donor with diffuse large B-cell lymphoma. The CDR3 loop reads CATVVSGGADYEQYF. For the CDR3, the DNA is TGTGCCACCGTGGTTAGCGGGGGGGCGGACTACGAGCAGTACTTC.